This T cell receptor beta chain stems from a study of PD-1 blockade in classical Hodgkin lymphoma. Trimming took off 7 bases at V and 4 bases at J, with 14 bases between the two ends. This CDR3 is 13 amino acids long. Per the germline V gene, CDR1 is MNHNS and CDR2 is SASEGT. Each of the patients experienced relapse following autologous stem cell transplantation, and their brentuximab vedotin exposure differed. Produced via immunoSEQ multiplex PCR; TCRdb's table is partial and in-frame only. Of under 70,000 clones in the sample, around 75% were seen once. The V and J genes are TRBV6-1 and TRBJ2-7; D perhaps matches TRBD2 (5 bases). Source: peripheral blood mononuclear cells (PBMCs), taken before the second cycle of nivolumab. This receptor was taken from a human donor with classical Hodgkin lymphoma. The CDR3 region has the DNA TGTGCCAGCAATCAAACGCCGGGGTACGAGCAGTACTTC. Its translation: CASNQTPGYEQYF.